This note documents a single TCR beta chain sequence. These data are taken from a study of long-term antiretroviral therapy in people with HIV. The assay used was immunoSEQ (version v3.0), run at survey level. The target of sequencing was 40,000-50,000 T-cell genomes per sample. Sequencing used immunoSEQ multiplex PCR; TCRdb keeps in-frame clones, though not all of them. In the table there are about 26,000 clones, 86% of which are singletons. This CDR3 comprises 16 residues. CDR1 SNHLY and CDR2 FYNNEI come from the germline V gene. Deletions cut 4 bases from V and 2 bases from J, with 14 bases between.

The chain joins TRBV2 to TRBJ2-2, with no clear D. The sample was unsorted PBMCs, taken 2.7 years after starting antiretroviral therapy. This TCR derives from a middle-aged man with HIV. CDR3 bases: TGTGCCAGCAGTGCTGACACGATCCTAAACACCGGGGAGCTGTTTTTT. Translated: CASSADTILNTGELFF.